The entry below describes one T cell receptor (beta chain). TCRdb's copy holds only in-frame clones and misses some; the assay was immunoSEQ multiplex PCR. The table shows around 88,000 clones, with roughly 92% occurring only once. This sample is part of a study of T cell changes during pregnancy in multiple sclerosis. This CDR3 is 14 amino acids long. This TCR was sampled from a female donor with multiple sclerosis, enrolled in a pregnancy study. The V and J genes are TRBV21-1 and TRBJ2-7; the DNA was not compared with TRBD2, the D call given in the table. TRBV21-1 is annotated as a pseudogene. The material sequenced was peripheral blood, taken in the first trimester of pregnancy. The CDR3 nucleotides read TGTGCCAGCAGCAAAGGAGGTTTTGGTCACGAGCAGTACTTC. Translation: CASSKGGFGHEQYF.